Many counts were recorded for the clone carrying this TCR beta chain. Its antigen remains unidentified. The data are from a study of regulatory T cells in long-lasting Graves disease. As for the study in general: Antithyroid drug use was under 3 months in newly diagnosed Graves' patients.

Study-wide points: There was favoring of TRBV28, TRBJ1-2 and TRBJ2-5 in persistent disease.

Indicated time point: newly diagnosed GD, antithyroid drugs for less than 3 months. PBMCs provided the RNA from which the TCR library was made. Library construction for TCR beta used iRepertoire HTBI primers and Arm-PCR of CDR3 regions. In TCRdb, the multiplex PCR reads were re-called with MiXCR into one record per CDR3 protein. This table holds about 530,000 distinct CDR3 sequences, 15% to 20% found once. CDR1 and CDR2 (germline): MNHEY, SMNVEV (reference sequence). The CDR3 spans 13 residues. V lost 4 bases, J lost 3 bases, and 9 bases lay in between. These sequences were also reported in another study, on T cells in Graves' hyperthyroidism and ophthalmopathy. From that report: Researchers ran a first-round RT-PCR on the TCR CDR3 using the HTBI primer set.

J is TRBJ1-1 and V is TRBV27; D is undetermined. The TCR sequence derives from a woman aged 35 to 59 with Graves disease. The input for sequencing was peripheral blood mononuclear cells (PBMCs), taken at new diagnosis, from a patient treated with antithyroid drugs. CDR3 sequence: CASSWRAYTEAFF. CDR3 in DNA: TGTGCCAGCAGTTGGAGGGCGTACACTGAAGCTTTCTTT.